This T cell receptor beta chain derives from a study of cytomegalovirus exposure and HLA in healthy donors. Primers for the PCR totalled 60 Vbeta and 13 Jbeta. The assay was immunoSEQ multiplex PCR, and TCRdb's table has in-frame clones only and misses some. The table has roughly 150,000 clones, 85% seen once. Whole-study findings and limits: TCR beta chain V- and J-gene trimming was linked, in a later analysis, to a missense variant in DCLRE1C. What a later analysis showed was that several of the most significant clusters appeared linked to common viral pathogens.

Healthy donors of bone marrow made up the group. Worth noting for this clone: Its matching antigen is unknown.

Trimming removed 5 bases from V and 0 bases from J, with 11 bases in between. The CDR3 covers 15 residues. In germline, CDR1 is SGHTA, CDR2 FQGNSA. The rearrangement uses TRBV7-2 and TRBJ1-3; D is perhaps TRBD1 (6 bases). The source material was PBMCs. The origin of this receptor is a boy aged 2-9 years in good health and CMV-seronegative. The CDR3 here is CASSLTGNSGNTIYF. The CDR3 DNA sequence: TGTGCCAGCAGCCTGACAGGCAACTCTGGAAACACCATATATTTT.